Shown below are 17 T cell receptor beta chains from a single sample sequenced in a study of cytomegalovirus exposure and HLA in healthy donors. A multiplex PCR was run with 60 Vbeta primers and 13 Jbeta primers. Produced via immunoSEQ multiplex PCR; TCRdb's table is partial and in-frame only. Of fewer than 200,000 clones in the sample, 9.5% are singletons; the top ten hold over 1%. Sequencing input: PBMCs. The receptors come from a woman in her twenties or thirties in good health and CMV-seropositive.

DNA for the CDR3: TGTGCCAGCAGTGAAGCCCACGGGACACTCAACACTGAAGCTTTCTTT. Amino acid sequence: CASSEAHGTLNTEAFF. The chain uses TRBV6-1 and TRBJ1-1, with a tentative D call TRBD1 (6 bases). The CDR3 consists of 16 residues. Trimming removed 0 bases from V and 2 bases from J, with 13 bases in between. CDR1 is MNHNS and CDR2 is SASEGT in the germline V gene.

CDR3 residues: CASSQDSLRLAGDYGELFF. As DNA, the CDR3 is TGCGCCAGCAGCCAAGATTCCCTCCGACTAGCGGGAGATTATGGGGAGCTGTTTTTT. The V call is TRBV4-1, the J call TRBJ2-2; 12 bases fit TRBD2. Germline V CDR1 and CDR2: MGHRA, YSYEKL. Losses at the gene ends were 0 bases for V and 8 bases for J; bases not matched to a gene: 13. The CDR3 consists of 19 residues.

The chain recombines TRBV29-1 with TRBJ1-1; no firm D call. Trimming removed 2 bases from V and 11 bases from J, with 15 bases in between. Germline CDR1 SQVTM, CDR2 ANQGSEA. CDR3 length: 12 residues. CDR3 coding DNA: TGCAGCGTTGAAATACAGAGGGCGCGGGCTTTCTTT. Protein product: CSVEIQRARAFF.

The chain couples TRBV7-8 to TRBJ2-5; TRBD2 agrees at 13 bases. The CDR3 runs 16 residues. The germline gives CDR1 SGHVS, CDR2 FQNEAQ. V was pared by 5 bases and J by 5 bases, with 8 bases of the junction left unmatched. CDR3 region: CASSPLAGGWGETQYF. The CDR3 bases are TGTGCCAGCAGCCCACTAGCGGGAGGGTGGGGGGAGACCCAGTACTTC.

This clone was found a few times. In the same sample, other DNA sequences code for this CDR3. The rearrangement joins TRBV11-2 to TRBJ2-7; maybe TRBD1 (6 bases). CDR1 and CDR2 from the germline V gene are SGHAT and FQNNGV. V gave up 5 bases and J gave up 5 bases, with 10 bases separating them. The CDR3 spans 12 residues. The CDR3 reads CASSLRQDEQYF. The CDR3, as DNA: TGTGCCAGCAGCCTCCGACAGGACGAGCAGTACTTC.

This clone was observed a handful of times. The chain recombines TRBV21-1 with TRBJ2-7; the table names TRBD2, a call not compared with the DNA. TRBV21-1 is tagged as a pseudogene. The CDR3 loop spans 11 amino acids. CDR3: CASSKSLEGDF. In nucleotides, the CDR3 is TGTGCCAGCAGCAAATCGCTCGAGGGAGACTTC.

This chain links TRBV6-4 with TRBJ1-1, with TRBD1 matching over 9 bases. The V gene end was trimmed by 6 bases and the J gene end by 11 bases; junction bases not matched to a gene: 10. CDR1 is MRHNA, CDR2 SNTAGT, per germline. CDR3 size: 13 residues. CDR3 DNA sequence: TGTGCCAGCAGCCTGGACAGGGGTTTAGTCGCTTTCTTT. This codes for CASSLDRGLVAFF.

The V call is TRBV14, the J call TRBJ1-1; TRBD1 is a possible D gene (5 bases). CDR3 length: 14 residues. V lost 2 bases to trimming and J lost 1 base, with 8 bases between them. Germline loops: CDR1 SGHDN, CDR2 FVKESK. CDR3 residues: CASSQWQGNTEAFF. Written as DNA, the CDR3 is TGTGCCAGCAGCCAATGGCAGGGGAACACTGAAGCTTTCTTT.

V is TRBV5-1 and J is TRBJ1-5, with D perhaps matching TRBD1 (5 bases). Trimming shortened V by 0 bases and J by 6 bases, and 7 bases separated the two germline ends. The CDR3 spans 13 residues. Germline-derived CDR1 and CDR2 are SGHRS and YFSETQ. In DNA, the CDR3 is TGCGCCAGCAGCTTGGGGGGGGGTCAGCCCCAGCATTTT. It codes for CASSLGGGQPQHF.

This clone has a handful of counts. The gene calls are TRBV5-1 and TRBJ1-1; no clear D gene. The CDR3 covers 18 residues. V was pared by 1 base and J by 0 bases, with 19 bases between. Germline assignment: CDR1 SGHRS and CDR2 YFSETQ. The DNA of the CDR3 is TGCGCCAGCAGCTTGAGAGTTAGGCAGGACTCTATGAACACTGAAGCTTTCTTT. Translating gives CASSLRVRQDSMNTEAFF.

Only a few counts were recorded for this clone. The J gene is TRBJ1-6, the V gene TRBV4-2; a weak D match, TRBD1 (5 bases). CDR1 is LGHNA, CDR2 YNFKEQ, per germline. The CDR3 runs 14 residues. Trimming removed 6 bases at V and 9 bases at J, with 15 bases between. CDR3 DNA sequence: TGTGCCAGCAGAGAGCGGGACTTCACTTCACCCCTCCACTTT. As protein: CASRERDFTSPLHF.

This clone was found a few times. The chain employs TRBV30 and TRBJ2-7; D perhaps matches TRBD2 (6 bases). The germline V and J ends were trimmed by 0 bases and 3 bases, with 9 bases remaining between them. This CDR3 is 13 amino acids long. CDR1 and CDR2 from the germline V gene are GTSNPN and SVGIG (reference sequence). CDR3 sequence reads: CAWSVLGGYEQYF. In DNA form, the CDR3 reads TGTGCCTGGAGTGTATTGGGGGGCTACGAGCAGTACTTC.

V usage is TRBV5-1 and J usage is TRBJ1-1; no firm D call. CDR1 is SGHRS, CDR2 YFSETQ, per germline. The CDR3 consists of 15 residues. V was cut by 0 bases and J by 1 base, with 10 bases left in between. The CDR3 sequence: CASSLESLRNTEAFF. The CDR3 DNA reads TGCGCCAGCAGCTTGGAAAGCCTTCGGAACACTGAAGCTTTCTTT.

This clone was seen only a few times. A junction boundary mismatches the germline segment, possibly from a read error. The J gene is TRBJ1-1, the V gene TRBV30; D might be TRBD1 (5 bases). Germline V gene sequence: CDR1 GTSNPN, CDR2 SVGIG (reference sequence). This CDR3 has 11 amino acids. The CDR3 region has the DNA TGTGCCTGGAGTGGTCAGGGTTCGGTCTACTTT. Residues: CAWSGQGSVYF.

This chain joins TRBV27 and TRBJ2-3; 8 bases are a match to TRBD1. Germline V gene sequence: CDR1 MNHEY, CDR2 SMNVEV (reference sequence). V shed 2 bases, J shed 2 bases, and the junction held 9 bases outside the gene matches. The CDR3 sequence is 17 residues long. CDR3 sequence: CASSLKGRGQNTDTQYF. DNA for the CDR3: TGTGCCAGCAGTTTAAAGGGCAGGGGGCAGAACACAGATACGCAGTATTTT.

This chain joins TRBV5-1 and TRBJ2-1; D may be TRBD2 (5 bases). The CDR3 is 14 amino acids. Per the germline V gene, CDR1 is SGHRS and CDR2 is YFSETQ. The ends were cut back, 0 bases at V and 5 bases at J, with 9 bases in the middle. The CDR3 region is CASSLVTGNNEQFF. CDR3 nucleotides: TGCGCCAGCAGCTTGGTAACCGGGAACAATGAGCAGTTCTTC.

The chain combines TRBV6-1 with TRBJ2-1; 9 bases align to TRBD2. CDR3 length: 14 residues. With 10 bases clipped from V and 8 bases from J, the junction kept 12 bases outside the gene matches. Germline loops: CDR1 MNHNS, CDR2 SASEGT. The CDR3 is CATDRLAGWDEQFF. CDR3 in DNA: TGTGCCACTGACCGGCTAGCGGGATGGGATGAGCAGTTCTTC.